The 14 T cell receptor beta chains below all came from one sample that was sequenced in a study of CXCR3-negative and CXCR3-positive naive CD8 T cells (dated by TCRdb to the late 2010s). What the work shows at the level of the full study, not this receptor alone: Compared with CXCR3-negative naive cells, CXCR3-positive naive cells had TRB CDR3s with higher hydrophobicity (lower Kidera factor 4), lower energy, and higher strength and volume indices.

Sequenced using a NextSeq 550. The Human TCR Profiling Kit (MiLaboratory) was used to prepare UMI-labeled 5' RACE TRB cDNA libraries. TCRdb reprocessed the reads; each CDR3 protein sequence makes one entry, and DNA is unavailable. The sample table includes 150,000 or so distinct CDR3 sequences. Approximately 0.51% of the sample belongs to the ten largest clones. These receptors have no identified antigens. Input material: naive CXCR3+ CD8+ T cells from blood. The cell subset or site label, as the study defines it: CD45RO-CCR7+CD27+CD95- naive CD8+ T cells expressing CXCR3 (TNR3+). The receptors were sampled from a human donor in good health. Some clones in this sample may be carry-over from other donors' samples.

The gene calls are TRBV5-6 and TRBJ2-7; TCRdb lists TRBD1, though no DNA is available to test this call. The CDR3 is made up of 14 amino acids. CDR1 SGHDT and CDR2 YYEEEE come from the germline V gene. The CDR3 reads CASSLGTGFYEQYF. Full variable domain (missing parts from reference TRBV5-6 and TRBJ2-7): DAGVTQSPTHLIKTRGQQVTLRCSPKSGHDTVSWYQQALGQGPQFIFQYYEEEERQRGNFPDRFSGHQFPNYSSELNVNALLLGDSALYLCASSLGTGFYEQYFGPGTRLTVT.

The V call is TRBV6-2 or TRBV6-3, the J call TRBJ2-7; the D call from TCRdb, TRBD2, cannot be confirmed without DNA. This CDR3 is 16 amino acids long. Germline lookup yields CDR1 MNHEY and CDR2 SVGEGT. CDR3 region: CASSYASGRSSYEQYF.

CDR3: CSVVSPAGGPSYEQYF. This sequence joins TRBV29-1 and TRBJ2-7; checking the TCRdb D call of TRBD2 is not possible without DNA. CDR3 length: 16 residues. Germline V gene data show CDR1 as SQVTM and CDR2 as ANQGSEA.

The V call is TRBV4-1, the J call TRBJ2-5; absent DNA, TCRdb's TRBD1 call cannot be checked. Germline V CDR1 and CDR2: MGHRA, YSYEKL. The length of the CDR3 is 15 residues. The CDR3 protein is CASSQVGAGGETQYF.

The chain is built from TRBV27 and TRBJ1-2. The CDR3 totals 12 residues. Germline CDR1 and CDR2: MNHEY and SMNVEV (reference sequence). The chain's CDR3 is CATLAANYGYTF.

The chain combines TRBV27 with TRBJ2-1; the TRBD1 assignment by TCRdb is unverifiable without DNA. The V gene's germline CDR1 is MNHEY and CDR2 SMNVEV (reference sequence). The CDR3 runs 15 residues. CDR3 protein: CASSLHGGSYNEKFF.

The chain employs TRBV7-9 and TRBJ2-6; lacking DNA, the TRBD1 call made by TCRdb goes unchecked. Germline-derived CDR1 and CDR2 are SEHNR and FQNEAQ (reference sequence). CDR3 length: 19 amino acids. The CDR3 sequence is CASSLAAGGNRAGANVLTF.

The gene calls are TRBV29-1 and TRBJ2-2. CDR3 size: 15 residues. Germline V gene sequence: CDR1 SQVTM, CDR2 ANQGSEA. The CDR3 here is CSVEDEETNTGELFF.

J is TRBJ1-1 and V is TRBV9. Germline V gives CDR1 SGDLS, CDR2 YYNGEE. This CDR3 comprises 13 residues. The CDR3: CASSVGDNTEAFF.

The chain employs TRBV7-9 and TRBJ1-1. The length of the CDR3 is 12 residues. Looked up from germline, CDR1 is SEHNR and CDR2 is FQNEAQ (reference sequence). The CDR3 reads CAGGLWGTEAFF.

The chain links TRBV19 to TRBJ1-5. This CDR3 has 14 residues. Germline V gene sequence: CDR1 LNHDA, CDR2 SQIVND (reference sequence). The CDR3 sequence: CASSREDGWEPQHF.

This chain links TRBV7-9 with TRBJ2-7. This CDR3 contains 13 residues. Germline V CDR1 and CDR2: SEHNR, FQNEAQ (reference sequence). This chain's CDR3 is CASSGQDSYEQYF.

The V gene is TRBV20-1, the J gene TRBJ2-2; TCRdb proposes TRBD1, but this gene call is untestable without DNA. CDR3 length: 14 amino acids. CDR1 is DFQATT, CDR2 SNEGSKA, per germline (reference sequence). CDR3 in amino acids: CSARGTLDRGELFF.

The rearrangement joins TRBV29-1 to TRBJ1-1. The CDR3 contains 12 residues. CDR1 is SQVTM and CDR2 is ANQGSEA in the germline V gene. CDR3: CSVDSHNTEAFF.